These 21 T cell receptor beta chains came from one sample sequenced in a study of CD8 T cells in Susac syndrome (dated by TCRdb to about 2019). The library came from the immunoSEQ multiplex PCR assay. RNA was extracted with the RNeasy kit and about 0.5 to 1 ug was reverse transcribed using random hexamers. TCRdb reprocessed the public reads (quality trimming at Q25 with fastp, clone calling with MiXCR) and kept in-frame beta chains. Rows matching on CDR3 protein sequence are summarized as one entry with the most common DNA and genes. Counted in this sample were about 110,000 distinct CDR3 sequences; about 95% of them appeared once. More than 0.095% of the sample goes to the ten largest clones. Sequenced sample: CD4+ T cells from PBMCs. Source of these receptors: a human donor in good health.

This chain uses TRBV6-2 or TRBV6-3 with TRBJ2-4; 7 bases are shared with TRBD2. Losses at the gene ends were 8 bases for V and 0 bases for J; bases not matched to a gene: 10. The CDR3 consists of 16 residues. Germline values: CDR1 MNHEY, CDR2 SVGEGT. CDR3 DNA: TGTGCCAGCGGGCCCCAGACTAGCCCAGCCAAAAACATTCAGTACTTC. Translating it yields CASGPQTSPAKNIQYF.

J is TRBJ2-1 and V is TRBV5-4, with D uncertain. Germline V gene lookup returns CDR1 SGHNT and CDR2 YYREEE (reference sequence). V lost 4 bases and J lost 3, with 5 bases in between. The CDR3 length is 12 residues. CDR3 protein: CASSPGYNEQFF. The DNA for the CDR3 is TGTGCCAGCAGCCCAGGCTACAATGAGCAGTTCTTC.

The CDR3 is CASRNSVSRRETQYF. In nucleotides, the CDR3 is TGTGCCAGCCGAAACAGCGTTTCTAGGCGGGAGACCCAGTACTTC. The rearrangement uses TRBV2 and TRBJ2-5, with D unclear. The V gene's germline CDR1 is SNHLY and CDR2 FYNNEI. The CDR3 loop spans 15 amino acids. V gave up 8 bases and J gave up 5 bases, with 21 bases separating them. The full variable domain, completed using reference TRBV2 and TRBJ2-5, is EPEVTQTPSHQVTQMGQEVILRCVPISNHLYFYWYRQILGQKVEFLVSFYNNEISEKSEIFDDQFSVERPDGSNFTLKIRSTKLEDSAMYFCASRNSVSRRETQYFGPGTRLLVL.

V is TRBV28 and J is TRBJ1-5, with D unresolved. The CDR3 sequence is 15 residues long. V lost 6 bases and J 0 bases, leaving 12 bases between the germline ends. Per germline, CDR1 MDHEN and CDR2 SYDVKM. In DNA form, the CDR3 reads TGTGCCAGCAGCCCAACGGGTGGTAGCAATCAGCCCCAGCATTTT. It is translated as CASSPTGGSNQPQHF.

The chain carries TRBV2 and TRBJ1-1; the match to TRBD1 covers 7 bases. The CDR3 runs 17 residues. V was clipped by 3 bases and J by 1 base; unmatched bases: 11. Germline V CDR1 and CDR2: SNHLY, FYNNEI. CDR3 sequence (DNA): TGTGCCAGCAGTGACCTACAGGGGCCCAACCGGAACACTGAAGCTTTCTTT. This gives the protein CASSDLQGPNRNTEAFF.

This clonotype has just one count. V and J are TRBV18 and TRBJ2-5; 7 nucleotides align to TRBD1. The V gene's germline CDR1 is KGHSH and CDR2 LQKENI. The CDR3 length is 15 residues. Losses at the gene ends were 3 bases for V and 2 bases for J; bases not matched to a gene: 6. CDR3 amino acids: CASSPTPGQQETQYF. The CDR3 nucleotides read TGTGCCAGCTCACCTACTCCGGGACAGCAAGAGACCCAGTACTTC.

This rearrangement joins TRBV6-5 to TRBJ2-7; 8 nucleotides match TRBD2. Trimming removed 4 bases from V and 7 bases from J; junction bases left unmatched: 12. Looked up from germline, CDR1 is MNHEY and CDR2 is SVGAGI. This CDR3 is built from 15 residues. In DNA, the CDR3 is TGTGCCAGCAGTTTGCTTCCTAGCGGGCAGGGTGAGCAGTACTTC. This gives the protein CASSLLPSGQGEQYF.

The CDR3: CASSPPLARTDTQYF. CDR3 DNA: TGTGCCAGCAGCCCACCCTTAGCGCGGACAGATACGCAGTATTTT. The chain carries TRBV12-3 or TRBV12-4 and TRBJ2-3, with D perhaps matching TRBD2 (5 bases). Between the trimmed V and J ends, which lost 6 bases and 3 bases, there was a span of 16 bases. This CDR3 is built from 15 residues.

J is TRBJ2-3 and V is TRBV12-3 or TRBV12-4, with D hard to call. V lost 10 bases to trimming and J lost 2 bases, with 16 bases between them. The CDR3 contains 14 residues. CDR3 bases: TGTGCCATCGCCGAGAGTAGGGTCACAGATACGCAGTATTTT. It encodes CAIAESRVTDTQYF.

The chain combines TRBV24-1 with TRBJ2-7; maybe TRBD2 (6 bases). This CDR3 is 14 amino acids long. V lost 3 bases to trimming and J lost 3 bases, with 11 bases between them. Looked up from germline, CDR1 is KGHDR and CDR2 is SFDVKD. The CDR3 DNA reads as TGTGCCACCAGTGATGGACCGGGGGACTACGAGCAGTACTTC. This sequence encodes CATSDGPGDYEQYF.

The V and J genes are TRBV12-3 or TRBV12-4 and TRBJ2-5; D call uncertain. The V end lost 2 bases, the J end lost 2 bases, and 9 bases lay between the germline ends. CDR3 size: 14 residues. Written as DNA, the CDR3 is TGTGCCAGCAGTTTAAATAAAAAACAAGAGACCCAGTACTTC. Its translation: CASSLNKKQETQYF.

The gene calls are TRBV5-4 and TRBJ2-1; 11 bases are a match to TRBD1. The trim removed 4 bases at V and 7 bases at J, leaving 10 bases unmatched. Looked up from germline, CDR1 is SGHNT and CDR2 is YYREEE (reference sequence). CDR3 length: 16 residues. CDR3 DNA sequence: TGTGCCAGCAGCGGGCCCATCCGGGACAGGGGGAATGAGCAGTTCTTC. This translates into CASSGPIRDRGNEQFF. The full variable domain, with the rest looked up from reference TRBV5-4 and TRBJ2-1, is ETGVTQSPTHLIKTRGQQVTLRCSSQSGHNTVSWYQQALGQGPQFIFQYYREEENGRGNFPPRFSGLQFPNYSSELNVNALELDDSALYLCASSGPIRDRGNEQFFGPGTRLTVL.

The V call is TRBV19, the J call TRBJ1-5; unclear D gene. Germline assignment: CDR1 LNHDA and CDR2 SQIVND (reference sequence). V was clipped by 8 bases and J by 0 bases, with 11 bases between them. The CDR3 spans 14 residues. CDR3 sequence (DNA): TGTGCCAGTCGCAACTCTTATAGCAATCAGCCCCAGCATTTT. The encoded protein is CASRNSYSNQPQHF.

The V call is TRBV18, the J call TRBJ2-7; D perhaps matches TRBD2 (5 bases). Germline V gene sequence: CDR1 KGHSH, CDR2 LQKENI. The V end was cut by 2 bases, the J end by 2 bases, with 7 bases between. The CDR3 extends over 13 amino acids. CDR3 in amino acids: CASSPIGTYEQYF. As DNA, the CDR3 is TGTGCCAGCTCACCAATCGGGACCTACGAGCAGTACTTC.

The CDR3 here is CASSRTGGGQPQHF. CDR3 sequence (DNA): TGTGCCAGCAGTAGGACAGGGGGCGGTCAGCCCCAGCATTTT. The V and J genes are TRBV12-3 or TRBV12-4 and TRBJ1-5, with 11 bases matching TRBD1. The CDR3 spans 14 residues. Unmatched junction bases numbered 3, after V lost 5 bases and J lost 6 bases.

The V and J genes are TRBV5-6 and TRBJ2-7, with 7 bases lining up with TRBD2. V gave up 1 base and J gave up 3 bases; unmatched junction bases: 10. The CDR3 loop spans 16 amino acids. Germline V gene lookup returns CDR1 SGHDT and CDR2 YYEEEE. The CDR3 coding sequence is TGTGCCAGCAGCTTGTCACTAGCCGGGGGGATCTACGAGCAGTACTTC. Translation: CASSLSLAGGIYEQYF.

The chain has TRBV9 and TRBJ1-2; 10 bases match TRBD1. V lost 7 bases to trimming and J lost 2 bases; unmatched junction nucleotides: 11. The CDR3 spans 16 residues. Germline V gives CDR1 SGDLS, CDR2 YYNGEE. The CDR3 coding sequence is TGTGCCAGCGGAAATAAGGGGGGACAGGGGAACTATGGCTACACCTTC. Protein sequence: CASGNKGGQGNYGYTF.

The rearrangement uses TRBV7-2 and TRBJ2-7; 15 bases are shared with TRBD2. The ends lost 6 bases at V and 12 bases at J; junction bases unmatched: 12. Germline CDR1 SGHTA, CDR2 FQGNSA. The length of the CDR3 is 15 residues. The CDR3 bases are TGTGCCAGCAGTCTCGGGGGGACTAGCGGGAGGAGTTCGTACTTC. Encoded protein: CASSLGGTSGRSSYF.

CDR3 in DNA: TGCGCCAGCAGCCAAATGAGGGAGGCCAAACAGTACTTC. It translates to CASSQMREAKQYF. J is TRBJ2-7 and V is TRBV4-3; D possibly corresponds to TRBD2 (6 bases). Trimming shortened V by 2 bases and J by 10 bases, and 15 bases separated the two germline ends. Germline V gene data show CDR1 as LGHNA and CDR2 as YSLEER. The CDR3 totals 13 residues.

This chain connects TRBV28 to TRBJ2-7; D tentatively reads TRBD1 or TRBD2 (5 bases each). Germline V gene data show CDR1 as MDHEN and CDR2 as SYDVKM. V lost 8 bases and J lost 0, with 14 bases in between. This CDR3 has 14 residues. The CDR3: CASFAGTASYEQYF. The DNA for the CDR3 is TGTGCCAGCTTTGCCGGGACGGCCTCCTACGAGCAGTACTTC.

V usage is TRBV19 and J usage is TRBJ1-5, with D possibly matching TRBD1 (5 bases). The CDR3 spans 16 residues. Germline V gives CDR1 LNHDA, CDR2 SQIVND (reference sequence). The V end was cut by 5 bases, the J end by 1 base, with 15 bases between. The CDR3 DNA reads as TGTGCCAGTAGTTCCCGACAGATAGGGAGCAATCAGCCCCAGCATTTT. As protein: CASSSRQIGSNQPQHF.